Shown below are 15 T cell receptor beta chains from a single sample sequenced in a study of OX40 agonist ivuxolimab in advanced cancers. Here immunoSEQ multiplex PCR was the method, and the copy in TCRdb shows in-frame clones only, minus some. The profile shows about 82,000 clones, around four fifths of them singletons. The source material was CD4+ or CD8+ T cells sorted from blood, sampled in a trial of the OX40 agonist ivuxolimab. Receptor source: an adult with an advanced solid tumor such as melanoma, head and neck, liver or kidney cancer.

The genes are TRBV14 and TRBJ1-1; TRBD1 is a possible D gene (6 bases). There are 16 residues in the CDR3. V was shortened by 5 bases and J by 4 bases, with 20 bases between the two germline ends. Germline CDR1 and CDR2: SGHDN and FVKESK. CDR3 sequence: CASSALQGLGLTEAFF. The DNA of the CDR3 is TGTGCCAGCAGCGCCCTTCAGGGGCTGGGCCTCACTGAAGCTTTCTTT.

The V and J genes are TRBV5-6 and TRBJ2-3; perhaps TRBD1 as D (6 bases). The CDR3 is made up of 14 amino acids. Trimming pared 7 bases from V and 0 bases from J, leaving 12 bases between. CDR1 is SGHDT and CDR2 is YYEEEE in the germline V gene. The CDR3: CASRPGHSTDTQYF. In nucleotides, the CDR3 is TGTGCCAGCCGACCGGGACATAGCACAGATACGCAGTATTTT. The variable domain in full, with the rest retrieved from reference TRBV5-6 and TRBJ2-3, is DAGVTQSPTHLIKTRGQQVTLRCSPKSGHDTVSWYQQALGQGPQFIFQYYEEEERQRGNFPDRFSGHQFPNYSSELNVNALLLGDSALYLCASRPGHSTDTQYFGPGTRLTVL.

The chain couples TRBV5-6 to TRBJ2-3; 14 bases match TRBD2. Losses at the gene ends were 4 bases for V and 4 bases for J; bases not matched to a gene: 11. Per the germline V gene, CDR1 is SGHDT and CDR2 is YYEEEE. The CDR3 has 18 amino acids. CDR3 sequence: CASSPLGLAGGPADTQYF. The CDR3 nucleotides are TGTGCCAGCAGCCCGCTAGGACTAGCGGGGGGACCAGCAGATACGCAGTATTTT.

This clone was seen just once. This rearrangement joins TRBV7-6 to TRBJ1-4, with 9 bases identical to TRBD1. Per the germline V gene, CDR1 is SGHVS and CDR2 is FNYEAQ. Germline trimming cut 4 bases from V and 11 bases from J; bases unmatched to any gene: 14. CDR3 length equals 16 residues. The CDR3 protein is CASSSNPGTGLQKLFF. CDR3 coding DNA: TGTGCCAGCAGCTCAAATCCCGGGACAGGGCTGCAGAAACTGTTTTTT.

The rearrangement links TRBV4-3 to TRBJ1-6; maybe TRBD1 (6 bases). The CDR3 totals 14 residues. Trimming left V 6 bases short and J 8 bases short, with 14 bases between. CDR1 and CDR2 from the germline V gene are LGHNA and YSLEER. The chain's CDR3 is CASSLDRWDSPLHF. Written as DNA, the CDR3 is TGCGCCAGCAGTCTCGACAGGTGGGATTCACCCCTCCACTTT.

The chain joins TRBV13 to TRBJ2-1; either TRBD1 or TRBD2 may fit D (6 bases each). The ends were cut back, 2 bases at V and 3 bases at J, with 20 bases in the middle. The germline V gene has CDR1 PRHDT and CDR2 FYEKMQ (reference sequence). The CDR3 covers 18 residues. The CDR3 nucleotides are TGTGCCAGCAGCTTATTGGGGGGCGCGGGCCGACTCTACAATGAGCAGTTCTTC. Protein sequence: CASSLLGGAGRLYNEQFF.

The V call is TRBV5-5, the J call TRBJ1-6; D gene ambiguous. Trimming removed 0 bases at V and 6 bases at J, with 7 bases between. The CDR3 runs 14 residues. Looked up from germline, CDR1 is SGHKS and CDR2 is YYEKEE (reference sequence). This CDR3 reads CASSLGAFNSPLHF. In DNA, the CDR3 is TGTGCCAGCAGCTTGGGGGCTTTTAATTCACCCCTCCACTTT.

The rearrangement joins TRBV6-1 to TRBJ2-1; TRBD2 agrees at 9 bases. This CDR3 is built from 15 residues. Germline trimming cut 5 bases from V and 2 bases from J; bases unmatched to any gene: 4. From germline, CDR1 is MNHNS and CDR2 SASEGT. CDR3 loop: CASSTSGSPYNEQFF. CDR3 DNA: TGTGCCAGCAGTACTAGCGGGTCCCCCTACAATGAGCAGTTCTTC.

This sequence joins TRBV5-4 and TRBJ1-2; D is unresolved. Trimming took off 1 base at V and 4 bases at J, with 8 bases between the two ends. The CDR3 covers 13 residues. Germline V gene lookup returns CDR1 SGHNT and CDR2 YYREEE (reference sequence). The CDR3 bases are TGTGCCAGCAGCTTGAAAGGAATCTATGGCTACACCTTC. This codes for CASSLKGIYGYTF.

The rearrangement uses TRBV6-1 and TRBJ1-2, with 10 bases lining up with TRBD1. Germline V gene lookup returns CDR1 MNHNS and CDR2 SASEGT. The CDR3 runs 13 residues. J was trimmed by 9 bases and V by 8 bases; bases with no gene match: 9. CDR3 amino acids: CASRGTGVMRYTF. Written as DNA, the CDR3 is TGTGCCAGCCGCGGGACAGGGGTCATGCGCTACACCTTC.

The chain links TRBV6-6 to TRBJ1-6; D not certain. Germline V lookup: CDR1 MNHNY, CDR2 SVGAGI (reference sequence). This CDR3 region has 14 residues. V was cut by 6 bases and J by 14 bases, with 20 bases left in between. CDR3 DNA: TGTGCCAGCAGACTGGACGGTTCTGAGACGGCCCTCCACTTT. This codes for CASRLDGSETALHF.

The J gene is TRBJ1-2, the V gene TRBV7-2; no definite D call. The CDR3 is 13 residues long. V lost 4 bases and J lost 3, with 9 bases in between. The germline V gene has CDR1 SGHTA and CDR2 FQGNSA. The DNA of the CDR3 is TGTGCCAGCAGCTCGTACACAGACTATGGCTACACCTTC. This encodes CASSSYTDYGYTF.

This rearrangement joins TRBV18 to TRBJ1-1; the D is unclear. Germline CDR1 and CDR2: KGHSH and LQKENI. V was shortened by 1 base and J by 6 bases, with 6 bases between the two germline ends. The CDR3 length is 12 residues. The CDR3 loop is CASSPQGSEAFF. CDR3 nucleotides: TGTGCCAGCTCACCACAGGGTTCTGAAGCTTTCTTT.

The chain uses TRBV6-5 and TRBJ2-7; D is perhaps TRBD1 (5 bases). The length of the CDR3 is 14 residues. Deletions cut 7 bases from V and 4 bases from J, with 17 bases between. Per the germline V gene, CDR1 is MNHEY and CDR2 is SVGAGI. The CDR3, as DNA: TGTGCCAGCATGTTCCTCACAGGACCATACGAGCAGTACTTC. This translates into CASMFLTGPYEQYF.

The chain carries TRBV30 and TRBJ1-5, with D uncertain. Germline values: CDR1 GTSNPN, CDR2 SVGIG (reference sequence). Trimming removed 0 bases at V and 0 bases at J, with 12 bases between. The CDR3 is 16 residues long. As DNA, the CDR3 is TGTGCCTGGAGTGTAGGTGTAGATTATAGCAATCAGCCCCAGCATTTT. Translation gives CAWSVGVDYSNQPQHF.